This entry features one TCR beta chain sequence. Its antigen is undetermined. The source of the sample is a study of T-cell memory formation after mild COVID-19. A single record per CDR3 protein comes from TCRdb applying MiXCR to the 5' RACE reads. The sample carries 140,000 to 150,000 distinct CDR3 sequences, almost 25% recorded once. The CDR3 loop spans 12 amino acids. Trimming cost V 6 bases and J 3 bases; bases outside gene matches: 1. Germline CDR1 is SEHNR and CDR2 is FQNEAQ (reference sequence). Study results and limitations: Pre-infection memory already had some responding clones, implying cross-reactive memory joined.

This TCR was recovered from an adult woman who had mild COVID-19 (a few samples of this study predate the infection). Cell type and time point are not known. Specimen: PBMCs or a T cell subset sorted from them (not recorded which). The rearrangement uses TRBV7-9 and TRBJ2-7; 8 positions match TRBD1. CDR3 residues: CASSTGGYEQYF. CDR3 DNA: TGTGCCAGCAGTACAGGGGGCTACGAGCAGTACTTC.